This is a list of T cell receptor beta chains from one sample in a study of blood T cell repertoires in COVID-19. Some clones are missing from TCRdb's copy, which holds only in-frame ones; the method was immunoSEQ multiplex PCR. The table includes about 120,000 clones, 90% detected once. The sequenced sample consisted of peripheral blood. These receptors all come from a woman aged 55-69 years with COVID-19, enrolled during active disease. Both conserved end residues are part of each CDR3. D genes are given only for firm matches. Clone size is stated in some rows and not others, as once, few, many or a class when expanded.

clone_size j_call d_call v_call cdr3_length cdr3_nt cdr3_aa
once TRBJ1-3 NA TRBV12-3/TRBV12-4 12 TGTGCCAGCGGGGCCAGCCGAAACACCATATATTTT CASGASRNTIYF
NA TRBJ1-2 TRBD1 TRBV5-1 16 TGCGCCAGCAGCTTGGGGGGAGCCGGGACAGGGACGGTCTACACCTTC CASSLGGAGTGTVYTF
NA TRBJ2-7 TRBD1 TRBV7-2 14 TGTGCCAGCGGACGGGACAGATACTCCTACGAGCAGTACTTC CASGRDRYSYEQYF
once TRBJ1-5 NA TRBV4-2 15 TGTGCCAGCAGCCTCGCAGGGATCCGGGATCAGCCCCAGCATTTT CASSLAGIRDQPQHF
NA TRBJ2-2 NA TRBV5-6 15 TGTGCCAGCAGCTTGAGAGGGTTGAACACCGGGGAGCTGTTTTTT CASSLRGLNTGELFF
NA TRBJ1-6 NA TRBV27 13 TGTGCCAGCAGTTGGGCTAGGGGTTCACCCCTCCACTTT CASSWARGSPLHF
NA TRBJ2-3 TRBD2 TRBV2 14 TGTGCCAGCAGTTTGGGACTAGCAATAGATACGCAGTATTTT CASSLGLAIDTQYF
NA TRBJ1-5 TRBD1 TRBV20-1 18 TGCAGTGCTAGTCCCTCAGGGACAGTCTATATAGGCAATCAGCCCCAGCATTTT CSASPSGTVYIGNQPQHF
NA TRBJ1-1 NA TRBV6-5 15 TGTGCCAGCAGTCCCACTTTTGGGGGCGAGCAGGAAGCTTTCTTT CASSPTFGGEQEAFF
NA TRBJ2-7 NA TRBV6-2/TRBV6-3 13 TGTGCCAGCAGTTACCAACCGAGTTACGAGCAGTACTTC CASSYQPSYEQYF
NA TRBJ1-1 NA TRBV5-4 15 TGTGCCAGCAGCCCCCTCGGACAGCCGAACACTGAAGCTTTCTTT CASSPLGQPNTEAFF
NA TRBJ2-5 TRBD2 TRBV19 15 TGTGCCAGTAGCTCAGGCGGGGGTCTCCAAGAGACCCAGTACTTC CASSSGGGLQETQYF
NA TRBJ1-4 NA TRBV6-5 13 TGTGCCAGCAGGGACAACGCTAATGAAAAACTGTTTTTT CASRDNANEKLFF
NA TRBJ2-1 TRBD2 TRBV11-3 16 TGTGCCAGCAGCTCGGGAGGGACGGTTGCCTACAATGAGCAGTTCTTC CASSSGGTVAYNEQFF
NA TRBJ2-3 NA TRBV5-1 16 TGCGCCAGCAGCTTGGCCTTGGGACTGAGGACAGATACGCAGTATTTT CASSLALGLRTDTQYF
NA TRBJ2-7 NA TRBV14 15 TGTGCCAGCACCAGAGAGACAGCACCTTCGTTCGAGCAGTACTTC CASTRETAPSFEQYF
NA TRBJ2-1 TRBD2 TRBV3-1/TRBV3-2 16 TGTGCCAGCAGCCGCGGGGAGATAGTAGCGGGGTACAAGCAGTTCTTC CASSRGEIVAGYKQFF
NA TRBJ2-2 NA TRBV5-1 15 TGCGCCAGCAGCTGGGGGCGGACAGTTTCTGGGGAGCTGTTTTTT CASSWGRTVSGELFF
NA TRBJ1-6 NA TRBV5-1 15 TGCGCCAGCAGCTTGGAGGGGAGGGAAGGGTCACCCCTCCACTTT CASSLEGREGSPLHF
NA TRBJ2-1 TRBD1 TRBV7-3 15 TGTGCCAGCAGCTGGGGACAGGGGCTCTACAATGAGCAGTTCTTC CASSWGQGLYNEQFF
NA TRBJ1-1 NA TRBV11-2 13 TGTGCCAGCAGCTTAGAGGGCTCGACTGAAGCTTTCTTT CASSLEGSTEAFF
NA TRBJ1-1 NA TRBV29-1 12 TGCAGCGTTGAAGGCGTTAACACTGAAGCTTTCTTT CSVEGVNTEAFF
NA TRBJ2-7 NA TRBV7-9 14 TGTGCCAGCAGCTTAGCGGCGGAGTCCTACGAGCAGTACTTC CASSLAAESYEQYF
NA TRBJ2-2 NA TRBV7-9 10 TGTGCCAGCTCGGTCGGGGAGCTGTTTTTT CASSVGELFF
NA TRBJ1-4 NA TRBV14 16 TGTGCCAGCAGCCAGTGGGGGCAGACCCTGAATGAAAAACTGTTTTTT CASSQWGQTLNEKLFF
once TRBJ1-5 NA TRBV4-3 14 TGCGCCAGCAGCCTGTCCCGGGACATTCAGCCCCAGCATTTT CASSLSRDIQPQHF
NA TRBJ1-4 NA TRBV7-9 15 TGTGCCAGCAGGACGGACAGACCGGAATGGGAAAAACTGTTTTTT CASRTDRPEWEKLFF
NA TRBJ2-4 NA TRBV1 16 TGCACCAGCAGCCAAGTGAACCGGTTAGCCAAAAACATTCAGTACTTC CTSSQVNRLAKNIQYF
NA TRBJ1-6 NA TRBV30 13 TGTGCCTGGATGGAGGGGCTAAATTCACCCCTCCACTTT CAWMEGLNSPLHF
NA TRBJ2-3 TRBD2 TRBV5-6 16 TGTGCCAGCAGCCCGACGCGGACTAGGAGCACAGATACGCAGTATTTT CASSPTRTRSTDTQYF
NA TRBJ1-1 NA TRBV18 16 TGTGCCAGCTCACGGGCTGAAAGCAGCATGAACACTGAAGCTTTCTTT CASSRAESSMNTEAFF
NA TRBJ2-3 TRBD2 TRBV4-1 18 TGCGCCAGCAGCCAAGCCCGACTAGCGGGGAGGGTAACAGATACGCAGTATTTT CASSQARLAGRVTDTQYF
NA TRBJ2-7 NA TRBV30 14 TGTGCCTGGAGTTTGGGACTCCAACGCTACGAGCAGTACTTC CAWSLGLQRYEQYF
NA TRBJ2-1 TRBD2 TRBV6-2/TRBV6-3 21 TGTGCCAGCAGTTACCCTGGCCCTACTGACGAGGCTAGCGGGGAATACAATGAGCAGTTCTTC CASSYPGPTDEASGEYNEQFF
once TRBJ2-7 NA TRBV12-3/TRBV12-4 13 TGTGCCAGCAGTTTAACTGAAGCATACGAGCAGTACTTC CASSLTEAYEQYF
once TRBJ1-2 TRBD1 TRBV7-2 15 TGTGCCAGCACTCTGCTGGGACAGAGGTTCTATGGCTACACCTTC CASTLLGQRFYGYTF
NA TRBJ2-7 TRBD2 TRBV9 17 TGTGCCAGCAGCGTAGGAGGGCTAGCGGGGGGACCATACGAGCAGTACTTC CASSVGGLAGGPYEQYF
NA TRBJ1-2 NA TRBV3-1/TRBV3-2 16 TGTGCCAGCAGCCAACGAAGCCAACAGCTGTGGAATGGCTACACCTTC CASSQRSQQLWNGYTF
NA TRBJ2-7 NA TRBV5-5 15 TGTGCCAGCAGCTTGGCTAGGCTCGGTACCTACGAGCAGTACTTC CASSLARLGTYEQYF
NA TRBJ1-1 NA TRBV18 14 TGTGCCAGCTCAAAACAGGGTAGGGACACTGAAGCTTTCTTT CASSKQGRDTEAFF
NA TRBJ1-2 TRBD1 TRBV7-8 15 TGTGCCAGCAGCTTATCACAGGGGGTGGGCTATGGCTACACCTTC CASSLSQGVGYGYTF
NA TRBJ2-7 NA TRBV6-2/TRBV6-3 15 TGTGCCAGCAGCCCTACAGGGTCCGTCGCCTACGAGCAGTACTTC CASSPTGSVAYEQYF
NA TRBJ1-6 TRBD1 TRBV19 15 TGTGCCAGTAGTACGACAGGGGGGGATAATTCACCCCTCCACTTT CASSTTGGDNSPLHF